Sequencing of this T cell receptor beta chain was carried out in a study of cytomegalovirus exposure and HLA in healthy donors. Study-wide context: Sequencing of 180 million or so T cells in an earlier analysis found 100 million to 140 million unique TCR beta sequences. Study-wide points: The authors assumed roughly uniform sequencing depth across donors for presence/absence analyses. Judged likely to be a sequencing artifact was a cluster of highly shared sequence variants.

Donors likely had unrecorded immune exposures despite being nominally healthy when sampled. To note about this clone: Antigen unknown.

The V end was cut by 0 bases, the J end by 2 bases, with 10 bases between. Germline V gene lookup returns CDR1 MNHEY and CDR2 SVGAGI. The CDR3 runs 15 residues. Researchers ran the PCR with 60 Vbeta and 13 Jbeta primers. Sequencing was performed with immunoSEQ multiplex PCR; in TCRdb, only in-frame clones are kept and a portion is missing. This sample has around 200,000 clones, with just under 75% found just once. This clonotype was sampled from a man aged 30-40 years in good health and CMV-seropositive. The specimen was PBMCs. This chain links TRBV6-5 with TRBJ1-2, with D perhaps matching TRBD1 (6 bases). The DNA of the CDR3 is TGTGCCAGCAGTTACTCCTTACAGGGCAACTATGGCTACACCTTC. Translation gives CASSYSLQGNYGYTF.